This TCR beta chain was found in a study of T cell changes during pregnancy in multiple sclerosis. Method: immunoSEQ multiplex PCR; TCRdb's copy keeps in-frame clones and lacks some. The sample consists of tens of thousands of clones, around 90% of them appearing once. This CDR3 region has 13 residues. The germline gives CDR1 KGHSH, CDR2 LQKENI. V gave up 3 bases and J gave up 6 bases, with 12 bases separating them. The source material was peripheral blood, sampled in the second trimester of pregnancy. The sequence was obtained from a female donor with multiple sclerosis, enrolled in a pregnancy study. The chain is built from TRBV18 and TRBJ2-7, with a possible D match to TRBD2 (6 bases). CDR3 in amino acids: CASSPGTLGEQYF. In nucleotides, the CDR3 is TGTGCCAGCTCACCTGGGACTCTGGGCGAGCAGTACTTC.